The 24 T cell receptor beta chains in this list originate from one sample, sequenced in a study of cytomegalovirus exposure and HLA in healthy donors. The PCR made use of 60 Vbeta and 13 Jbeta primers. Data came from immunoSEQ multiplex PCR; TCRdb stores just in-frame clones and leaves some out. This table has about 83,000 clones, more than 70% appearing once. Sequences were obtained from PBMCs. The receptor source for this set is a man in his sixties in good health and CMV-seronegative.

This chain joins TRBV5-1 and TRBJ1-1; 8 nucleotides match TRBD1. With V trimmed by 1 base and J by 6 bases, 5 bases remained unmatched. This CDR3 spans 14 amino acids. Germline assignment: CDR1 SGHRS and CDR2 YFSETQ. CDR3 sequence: CASSLHPDRAEAFF. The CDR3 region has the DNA TGCGCCAGCAGCTTGCATCCGGACAGGGCTGAAGCTTTCTTT.

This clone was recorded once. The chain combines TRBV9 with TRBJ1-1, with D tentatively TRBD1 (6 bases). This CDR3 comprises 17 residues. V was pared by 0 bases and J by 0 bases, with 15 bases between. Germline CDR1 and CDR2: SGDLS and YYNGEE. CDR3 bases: TGTGCCAGCAGCGTAGATCCGGGGGGGCTATTGAACACTGAAGCTTTCTTT. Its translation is CASSVDPGGLLNTEAFF.

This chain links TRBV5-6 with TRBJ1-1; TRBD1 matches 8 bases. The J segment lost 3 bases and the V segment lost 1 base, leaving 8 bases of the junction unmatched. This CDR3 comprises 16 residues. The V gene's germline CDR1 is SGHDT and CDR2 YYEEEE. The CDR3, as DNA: TGTGCCAGCAGCTTGAGAGGACAGGGAGTTGACACTGAAGCTTTCTTT. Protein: CASSLRGQGVDTEAFF. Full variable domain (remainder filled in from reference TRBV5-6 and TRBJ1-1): DAGVTQSPTHLIKTRGQQVTLRCSPKSGHDTVSWYQQALGQGPQFIFQYYEEEERQRGNFPDRFSGHQFPNYSSELNVNALLLGDSALYLCASSLRGQGVDTEAFFGQGTRLTVV.

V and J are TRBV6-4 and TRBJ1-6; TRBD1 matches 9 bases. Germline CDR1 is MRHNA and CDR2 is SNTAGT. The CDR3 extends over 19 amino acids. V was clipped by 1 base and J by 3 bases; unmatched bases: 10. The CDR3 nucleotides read TGTGCCAGCAGTGACTTTCCGGGACAGGGAAACCACTATAATTCACCCCTCCACTTT. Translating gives CASSDFPGQGNHYNSPLHF.

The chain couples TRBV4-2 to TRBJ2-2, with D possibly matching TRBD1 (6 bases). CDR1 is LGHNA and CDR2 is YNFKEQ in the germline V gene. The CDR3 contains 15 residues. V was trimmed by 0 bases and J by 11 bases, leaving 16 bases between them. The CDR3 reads CASSQEGGGGYELFF. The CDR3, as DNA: TGTGCCAGCAGCCAAGAAGGGGGTGGCGGCTACGAGCTGTTTTTT.

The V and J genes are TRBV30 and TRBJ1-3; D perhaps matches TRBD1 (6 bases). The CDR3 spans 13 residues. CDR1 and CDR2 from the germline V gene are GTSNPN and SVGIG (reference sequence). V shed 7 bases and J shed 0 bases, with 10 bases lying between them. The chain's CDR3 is CALTGTSGNTIYF. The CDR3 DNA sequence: TGTGCCTTGACAGGTACCTCTGGAAACACCATATATTTT.

This CDR3 is CASRLSQGVRVEQYF. The CDR3, as DNA: TGTGCCAGCAGACTTTCACAGGGGGTCCGGGTCGAGCAGTACTTC. V and J are TRBV6-1 and TRBJ2-7; 8 bases match TRBD1. Germline assignment: CDR1 MNHNS and CDR2 SASEGT. CDR3 length: 15 amino acids. The V segment lost 6 bases and the J segment 6 bases; nucleotides outside the gene matches: 13.

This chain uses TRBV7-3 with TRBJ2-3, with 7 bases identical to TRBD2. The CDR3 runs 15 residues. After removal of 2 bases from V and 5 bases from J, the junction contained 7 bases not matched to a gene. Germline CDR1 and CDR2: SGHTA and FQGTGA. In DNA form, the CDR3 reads TGTGCCAGCAGCTTAGCTGACGGGGGGAAAGATACGCAGTATTTT. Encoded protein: CASSLADGGKDTQYF.

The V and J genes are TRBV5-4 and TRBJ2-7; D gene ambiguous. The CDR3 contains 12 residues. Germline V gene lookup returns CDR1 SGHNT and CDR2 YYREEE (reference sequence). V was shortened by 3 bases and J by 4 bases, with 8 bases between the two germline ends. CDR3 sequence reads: CASSSYRYEQYF. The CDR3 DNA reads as TGTGCCAGCAGCTCCTACCGGTACGAGCAGTACTTC.

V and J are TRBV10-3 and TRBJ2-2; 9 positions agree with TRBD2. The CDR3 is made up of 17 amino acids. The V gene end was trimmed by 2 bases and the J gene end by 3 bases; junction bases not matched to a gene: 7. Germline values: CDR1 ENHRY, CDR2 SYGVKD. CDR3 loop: CAISERGTSLDTGELFF. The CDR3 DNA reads TGTGCCATCAGTGAGCGAGGGACTAGCTTGGACACCGGGGAGCTGTTTTTT.

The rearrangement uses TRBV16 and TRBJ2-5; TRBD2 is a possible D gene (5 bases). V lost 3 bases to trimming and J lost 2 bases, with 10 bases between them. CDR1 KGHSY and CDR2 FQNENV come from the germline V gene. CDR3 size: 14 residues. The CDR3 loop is CASSQQTRQETQYF. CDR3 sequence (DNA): TGTGCCAGCAGCCAGCAAACTAGGCAAGAGACCCAGTACTTC.

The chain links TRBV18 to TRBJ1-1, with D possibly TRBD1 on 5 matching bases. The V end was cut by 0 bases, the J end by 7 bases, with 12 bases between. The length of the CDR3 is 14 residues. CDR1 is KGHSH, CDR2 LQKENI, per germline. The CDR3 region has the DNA TGTGCCAGCTCACCACCCGGGTGGCAGGGTGAAGCTTTCTTT. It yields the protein CASSPPGWQGEAFF.

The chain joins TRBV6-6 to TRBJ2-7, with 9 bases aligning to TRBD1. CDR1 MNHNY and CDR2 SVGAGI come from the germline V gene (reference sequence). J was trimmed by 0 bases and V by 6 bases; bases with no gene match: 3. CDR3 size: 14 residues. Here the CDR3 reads CASSRDRASYEQYF. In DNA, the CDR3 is TGTGCCAGCAGCCGGGACAGGGCCTCCTACGAGCAGTACTTC.

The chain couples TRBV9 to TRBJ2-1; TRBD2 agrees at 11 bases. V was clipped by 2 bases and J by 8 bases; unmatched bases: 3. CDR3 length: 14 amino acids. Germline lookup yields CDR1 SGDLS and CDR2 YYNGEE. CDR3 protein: CASSVSSGGYEQFF. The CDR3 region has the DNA TGTGCCAGCAGCGTCTCTAGCGGGGGGTATGAGCAGTTCTTC.

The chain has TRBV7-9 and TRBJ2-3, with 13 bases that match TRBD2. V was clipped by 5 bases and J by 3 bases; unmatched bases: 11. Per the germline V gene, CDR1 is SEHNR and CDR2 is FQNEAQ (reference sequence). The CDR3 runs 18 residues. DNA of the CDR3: TGTGCCAGCAGCCCTCTGACTAGCGGGGGGCCGGAGACAGATACGCAGTATTTT. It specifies CASSPLTSGGPETDTQYF.

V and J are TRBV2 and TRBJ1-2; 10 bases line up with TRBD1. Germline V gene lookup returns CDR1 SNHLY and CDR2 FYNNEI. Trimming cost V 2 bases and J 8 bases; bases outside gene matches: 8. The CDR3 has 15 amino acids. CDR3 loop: CASSEWGQGMFGYTF. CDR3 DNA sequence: TGTGCCAGCAGTGAATGGGGACAGGGGATGTTCGGCTACACCTTC. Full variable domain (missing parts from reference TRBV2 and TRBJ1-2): EPEVTQTPSHQVTQMGQEVILRCVPISNHLYFYWYRQILGQKVEFLVSFYNNEISEKSEIFDDQFSVERPDGSNFTLKIRSTKLEDSAMYFCASSEWGQGMFGYTFGSGTRLTVV.

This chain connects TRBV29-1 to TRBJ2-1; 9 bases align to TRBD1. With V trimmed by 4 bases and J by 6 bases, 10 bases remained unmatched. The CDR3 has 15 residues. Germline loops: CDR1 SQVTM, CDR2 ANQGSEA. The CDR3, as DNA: TGCAGCGTTGGCCTCCGGGACAGGGTCTCCAATGAGCAGTTCTTC. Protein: CSVGLRDRVSNEQFF.

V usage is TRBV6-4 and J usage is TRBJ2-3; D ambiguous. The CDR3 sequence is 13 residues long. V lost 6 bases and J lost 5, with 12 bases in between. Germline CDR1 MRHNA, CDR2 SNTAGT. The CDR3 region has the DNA TGTGCCAGCAGCCCCCGACTGCTAGATACGCAGTATTTT. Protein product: CASSPRLLDTQYF.

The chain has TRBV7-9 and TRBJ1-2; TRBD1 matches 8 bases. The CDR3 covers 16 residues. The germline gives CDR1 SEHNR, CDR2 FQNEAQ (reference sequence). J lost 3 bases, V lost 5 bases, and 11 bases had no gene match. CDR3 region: CASSKTGDYSDYGYTF. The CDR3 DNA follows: TGTGCCAGCAGCAAGACAGGGGACTATTCGGACTATGGCTACACCTTC.

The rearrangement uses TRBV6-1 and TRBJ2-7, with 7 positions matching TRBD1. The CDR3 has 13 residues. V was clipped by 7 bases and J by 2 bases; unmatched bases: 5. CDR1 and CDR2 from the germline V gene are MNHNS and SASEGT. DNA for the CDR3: TGTGCCAGCAACGCCGGGACAGCCTACGAGCAGTACTTC. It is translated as CASNAGTAYEQYF.

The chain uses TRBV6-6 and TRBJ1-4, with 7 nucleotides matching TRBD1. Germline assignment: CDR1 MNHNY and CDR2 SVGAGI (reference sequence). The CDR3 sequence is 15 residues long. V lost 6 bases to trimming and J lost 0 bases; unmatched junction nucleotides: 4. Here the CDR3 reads CASRRDSATNEKLFF. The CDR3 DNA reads TGTGCCAGCAGACGGGACAGCGCAACTAATGAAAAACTGTTTTTT.

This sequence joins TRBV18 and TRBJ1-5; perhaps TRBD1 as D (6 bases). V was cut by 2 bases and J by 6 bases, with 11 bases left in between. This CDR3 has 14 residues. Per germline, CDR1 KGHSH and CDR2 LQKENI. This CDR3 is CASSPNREGQPQHF. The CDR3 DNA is TGTGCCAGCTCACCAAACAGGGAGGGTCAGCCCCAGCATTTT.

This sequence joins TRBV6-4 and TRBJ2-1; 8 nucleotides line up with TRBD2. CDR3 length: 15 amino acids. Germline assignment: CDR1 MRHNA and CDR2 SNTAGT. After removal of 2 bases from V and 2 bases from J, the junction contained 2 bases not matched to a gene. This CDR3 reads CASSDSSGTYNEQFF. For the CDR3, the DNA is TGTGCCAGCAGTGACAGTAGCGGGACCTACAATGAGCAGTTCTTC.

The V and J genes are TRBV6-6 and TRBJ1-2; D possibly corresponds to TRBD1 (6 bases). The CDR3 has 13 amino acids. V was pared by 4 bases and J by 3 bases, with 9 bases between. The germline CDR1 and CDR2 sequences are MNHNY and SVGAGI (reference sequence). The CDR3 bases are TGTGCCAGCAGTTTACAGGGCGACTATGGCTACACCTTC. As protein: CASSLQGDYGYTF.